The next 18 T cell receptor beta chains were all read from a single sample in a study of CD8+ T cells in alopecia areata listed by TCRdb under 2018. The sample's time point, from its label and the paper: baseline before oral tofacitinib. Library preparation employed the immunoSEQ multiplex PCR assay. To provide template for TCR sequencing, every sample had RNA extracted and reverse transcribed into cDNA. Held by TCRdb, this immuneACCESS table contains in-frame sequences only and omits some clones. Under half of the omission traces to an unresolved V gene where checked; the cause of the rest is unknown. The sample records 69,000 or so clones, 55% to 65% of which are singletons. The ten largest clonotypes hold about 15% of the sample. Source: CD8+ T cells sorted from blood, taken at week 0. The source of these receptors is a human donor with alopecia areata.

V and J are TRBV29-1 and TRBJ2-3; no reliable D call. In germline, CDR1 is SQVTM, CDR2 ANQGSEA. The CDR3 is 17 amino acids. Trimming pared 0 bases from V and 2 bases from J, leaving 18 bases between. As DNA, the CDR3 is TGCAGCGTTGAAGAACCAGCCTCGGAGCCTCTCACAGATACGCAGTATTTT. As protein: CSVEEPASEPLTDTQYF.

This clone was observed many times. The chain employs TRBV27 and TRBJ1-1, with a tentative D call TRBD1 (5 bases). The V gene's germline CDR1 is MNHEY and CDR2 SMNVEV (reference sequence). V lost 5 bases and J lost 1, with 8 bases in between. The CDR3 is 13 amino acids. The CDR3 coding sequence is TGTGCCAGCAGTACAGGCGGGAACACTGAAGCTTTCTTT. Its translation: CASSTGGNTEAFF.

This clone was detected only a few times. V gene TRBV30 combines with J gene TRBJ1-1; possibly TRBD1 for D (6 bases). The germline V gene has CDR1 GTSNPN and CDR2 SVGIG (reference sequence). This CDR3 has 14 residues. Trimming took 3 bases from V and 1 from J, leaving 12 bases between them. The CDR3 DNA sequence: TGTGCCTGGAGGCCAGGGGTTGGGAACACTGAAGCTTTCTTT. It translates to CAWRPGVGNTEAFF.

The chain carries TRBV5-5 and TRBJ1-1; perhaps TRBD1 as D (5 bases). Germline V lookup: CDR1 SGHKS, CDR2 YYEKEE (reference sequence). The CDR3 is 11 residues long. V was clipped by 3 bases and J by 11 bases, with 11 bases between them. CDR3 DNA sequence: TGTGCCAGCAGCTGGGGGAGTCCGGCTTTCTTT. Its translation is CASSWGSPAFF.

Only a few counts were recorded for this clone. The chain has TRBV27 and TRBJ2-7, with D possibly TRBD1 on 5 matching bases. The CDR3 loop spans 11 amino acids. The V gene lost 5 bases and the J gene lost 3 bases, with 5 bases spanning the gap. Germline V CDR1 and CDR2: MNHEY, SMNVEV (reference sequence). CDR3 sequence reads: CASSQGYEQYF. The CDR3 DNA reads as TGTGCCAGCAGTCAGGGCTACGAGCAGTACTTC.

This clone was seen once. The chain uses TRBV4-1 and TRBJ2-2, with D unresolved. This CDR3 has 11 amino acids. V lost 7 bases, J lost 5 bases, and 5 bases lay in between. Per the germline V gene, CDR1 is MGHRA and CDR2 is YSYEKL. Here the CDR3 reads CASTATGELFF. The CDR3 bases are TGCGCCAGCACCGCGACCGGGGAGCTGTTTTTT.

This clone was found a few times. J is TRBJ1-2 and V is TRBV10-3, with D possibly being TRBD1 (5 bases). Trimming took off 7 bases at V and 4 bases at J, with 16 bases between the two ends. The CDR3 runs to 14 residues. Germline CDR1 reads ENHRY; CDR2 reads SYGVKD. The DNA for the CDR3 is TGTGCCATCACTGACAATGGGGCCGCCTATGGCTACACCTTC. It yields the protein CAITDNGAAYGYTF.

This clone was seen only once. The J gene is TRBJ2-1, the V gene TRBV13; D possibly uses TRBD1 or TRBD2 (5 bases each). Germline lookup yields CDR1 PRHDT and CDR2 FYEKMQ (reference sequence). CDR3 size: 13 residues. The V and J ends lost 8 bases and 9 bases respectively, with 17 bases between them. CDR3 residues: CASLRAGSSEQFF. The CDR3 DNA reads as TGTGCCAGCCTAAGGGCAGGGAGTAGTGAGCAGTTCTTC.

The V call is TRBV11-2, the J call TRBJ2-7, with 8 bases fitting TRBD1. This CDR3 spans 15 amino acids. Germline CDR1 is SGHAT and CDR2 is FQNNGV. With V trimmed by 3 bases and J by 3 bases, 7 bases remained unmatched. The CDR3: CASSLSPTGGYEQYF. CDR3 nucleotides: TGTGCCAGCAGCTTGTCCCCTACAGGGGGCTACGAGCAGTACTTC.

This chain uses TRBV6-4 with TRBJ2-1, with TRBD2 matching over 12 bases. Germline V lookup: CDR1 MRHNA, CDR2 SNTAGT. The CDR3 covers 15 residues. After removal of 5 bases from V and 4 bases from J, the junction contained 3 bases not matched to a gene. The CDR3: CASSSTSGGYNEQFF. CDR3 coding DNA: TGTGCCAGCAGTTCTACTAGCGGGGGGTACAATGAGCAGTTCTTC.

The J gene is TRBJ1-1, the V gene TRBV5-1; the match to TRBD1 covers 10 bases. CDR3 length equals 14 residues. The V gene end was trimmed by 2 bases and the J gene end by 6 bases; junction bases not matched to a gene: 4. In germline, CDR1 is SGHRS, CDR2 YFSETQ. CDR3 DNA: TGCGCCAGCAGCTTCGGACAGGGGGTCGCTGAAGCTTTCTTT. Its translation is CASSFGQGVAEAFF.

This chain connects TRBV9 to TRBJ2-3; D ambiguous. The length of the CDR3 is 19 residues. Trimming pared 0 bases from V and 2 bases from J, leaving 22 bases between. The germline V gene encodes CDR1 SGDLS and CDR2 YYNGEE. CDR3 sequence: CASSVDHRPFQLATDTQYF. CDR3 DNA sequence: TGTGCCAGCAGCGTAGACCACCGACCGTTTCAACTTGCCACAGATACGCAGTATTTT.

The rearrangement links TRBV30 to TRBJ2-7; 7 positions match TRBD2. The length of the CDR3 is 13 residues. Germline V gives CDR1 GTSNPN, CDR2 SVGIG (reference sequence). Trimming at V came to 0 bases and at J to 5 bases, leaving 4 bases not matched to a gene. In nucleotides, the CDR3 is TGTGCCTGGAGTGTTTGGGGGGGAGACGAGCAGTACTTC. It yields the protein CAWSVWGGDEQYF.

This clone was seen more than once but under ten times. The chain combines TRBV23-1 with TRBJ2-7; possibly TRBD2 for D (6 bases). TRBV23-1 belongs to the ORF category, with a function that is uncertain. V dropped 0 bases and J dropped 4 bases, with 7 bases sitting between them. CDR3 size: 13 residues. CDR3 coding DNA: TGCGCCAGCAGTCAATCAGGAGGGTACGAGCAGTACTTC. This sequence encodes CASSQSGGYEQYF.

CDR3 protein: CASSQGTGVNTEAFF. CDR3 nucleotide sequence: TGTGCCAGCAGCCAGGGGACAGGGGTGAACACTGAAGCTTTCTTT. The chain employs TRBV27 and TRBJ1-1; 10 nucleotides align to TRBD1. The length of the CDR3 is 15 residues. CDR1 MNHEY and CDR2 SMNVEV come from the germline V gene (reference sequence). J was trimmed by 0 bases and V by 6 bases; bases with no gene match: 4.

This clone showed up just a few times. This chain uses TRBV27 with TRBJ2-5; D may match TRBD1 or TRBD2 (6 bases each). The germline V and J ends were trimmed by 5 bases and 7 bases, with 23 bases remaining between them. CDR3 size: 16 residues. Germline CDR1 is MNHEY and CDR2 is SMNVEV (reference sequence). CDR3 protein: CASSPTGGGAARTQYF. The CDR3 nucleotides read TGTGCCAGCAGTCCCACCGGGGGCGGGGCGGCTAGGACCCAGTACTTC.

The chain is built from TRBV6-5 and TRBJ2-2; 9 bases fit TRBD1. V shed 5 bases and J 0 bases; nucleotides not matched to a gene: 1. Germline V gives CDR1 MNHEY, CDR2 SVGAGI. CDR3 length: 15 amino acids. Here the CDR3 reads CASSGTGSNTGELFF. The DNA of the CDR3 is TGTGCCAGCAGTGGGACAGGGTCGAACACCGGGGAGCTGTTTTTT.

The rearrangement joins TRBV18 to TRBJ1-5; D is ambiguous. The ends were cut back, 0 bases at V and 3 bases at J, with 15 bases in the middle. CDR3 length: 17 residues. Germline V gene lookup returns CDR1 KGHSH and CDR2 LQKENI. CDR3 in DNA: TGTGCCAGCTCACCACCGAGGATTGGAGGGATCAATCAGCCCCAGCATTTT. Its translation is CASSPPRIGGINQPQHF.